This TCR beta chain was recovered during a study of control samples from healthy donors and cancer patients. Per the germline V gene, CDR1 is GTSNPN and CDR2 is SVGIG (reference sequence). The CDR3 is 14 amino acids. The V end was cut by 2 bases, the J end by 2 bases, with 10 bases between. Clones were sequenced by immunoSEQ multiplex PCR, and TCRdb holds only the in-frame ones, with some missing. The table lists about 75,000 clones, approximately 80% of them singletons. Input material: blood. J is TRBJ1-3 and V is TRBV30; D is perhaps TRBD1 (6 bases). The TCR originated in a man aged 50-60 years in good health. CDR3 in amino acids: CAWSRGLAGNTIYF. The DNA for the CDR3 is TGTGCCTGGAGTCGGGGGCTGGCTGGAAACACCATATATTTT.